The 32 T cell receptor beta chains given below trace back to one sample, sequenced in a study of T cell therapy after organ transplantation. These receptors' antigens are unknown. Measured with immunoSEQ multiplex PCR; TCRdb has only the in-frame clones, and not every one. Seen here are 45,000 to 50,000 clones, about 94% observed once, and the top ten hold 2.5% to 3.5%. Specimen: CD8+ T cells from blood, collected before autologous CMV-specific T cell therapy. The receptors were sampled from a human patient who had received a solid organ transplant and had CMV disease.

This clone appeared a single time. The chain couples TRBV5-1 to TRBJ2-7; 7 positions match TRBD1. The CDR3 consists of 18 residues. Germline V gives CDR1 SGHRS, CDR2 YFSETQ. The V gene end was trimmed by 3 bases and the J gene end by 3 bases; junction bases not matched to a gene: 18. In DNA form, the CDR3 reads TGCGCCAGCAGCTCGTTCCGGGACAGCCCTACTACCGGCTACGAGCAGTACTTC. It encodes CASSSFRDSPTTGYEQYF.

V and J are TRBV5-6 and TRBJ2-5; D not resolved. CDR3 length equals 12 residues. With 2 bases removed from V and 5 bases from J, the gap between germline ends came to 7 bases. Germline assignment: CDR1 SGHDT and CDR2 YYEEEE. The CDR3 loop is CASSLGIETQYF. In DNA form, the CDR3 reads TGTGCCAGCAGCTTAGGTATCGAGACCCAGTACTTC.

The chain couples TRBV4-3 to TRBJ1-4; D may be TRBD1 (5 bases). The CDR3 covers 16 residues. V was shortened by 0 bases and J by 8 bases, with 16 bases between the two germline ends. Germline V gives CDR1 LGHNA, CDR2 YSLEER. The CDR3 is CASSQDVGEGFEKLFF. For the CDR3, the DNA is TGCGCCAGCAGCCAAGATGTGGGGGAGGGATTCGAAAAACTGTTTTTT.

The chain couples TRBV19 to TRBJ2-5, with D hard to call. The CDR3 sequence is 15 residues long. V shed 4 bases and J shed 1 base, with 13 bases lying between them. Germline V gene sequence: CDR1 LNHDA, CDR2 SQIVND (reference sequence). In nucleotides, the CDR3 is TGTGCCAGTAGTAGGGGTTACCGAGGCCAAGAGACCCAGTACTTC. It specifies CASSRGYRGQETQYF.

The rearrangement uses TRBV4-3 and TRBJ2-7; a possible D gene is TRBD2 (5 bases). Germline V gene sequence: CDR1 LGHNA, CDR2 YSLEER. The V gene lost 1 base and the J gene lost 6 bases, with 13 bases spanning the gap. CDR3 length equals 14 residues. The CDR3 DNA sequence: TGCGCCAGCAGCCAAGTAGAGGGAGACCGCGAGCAGTACTTC. It specifies CASSQVEGDREQYF.

The chain employs TRBV5-6 and TRBJ1-1; no reliable D call. The V end lost 0 bases, the J end lost 1 base, and 10 bases lay between the germline ends. The CDR3 totals 15 residues. Germline V gene lookup returns CDR1 SGHDT and CDR2 YYEEEE. The CDR3 nucleotides read TGTGCCAGCAGCTTGGTTTGGGGAGAGAACACTGAAGCTTTCTTT. Its protein product is CASSLVWGENTEAFF. The full variable domain, with the rest looked up from reference TRBV5-6 and TRBJ1-1, is DAGVTQSPTHLIKTRGQQVTLRCSPKSGHDTVSWYQQALGQGPQFIFQYYEEEERQRGNFPDRFSGHQFPNYSSELNVNALLLGDSALYLCASSLVWGENTEAFFGQGTRLTVV.

The chain uses TRBV19 and TRBJ1-1; possibly TRBD1 for D (5 bases). Per germline, CDR1 LNHDA and CDR2 SQIVND (reference sequence). The CDR3 is 14 amino acids. Trimming took off 1 base at V and 1 base at J, with 7 bases between the two ends. The CDR3 spells CASSIGGENTEAFF. CDR3 nucleotide sequence: TGTGCCAGTAGTATAGGGGGGGAGAACACTGAAGCTTTCTTT.

The chain couples TRBV4-2 to TRBJ1-4, with a weak D call TRBD1 (5 bases). V was trimmed by 0 bases and J by 3 bases, leaving 14 bases between them. The CDR3 sequence is 17 residues long. Germline lookup yields CDR1 LGHNA and CDR2 YNFKEQ. CDR3 coding DNA: TGTGCCAGCAGCCAAGATGAATTTGGGACGCCTAATGAAAAACTGTTTTTT. Residues: CASSQDEFGTPNEKLFF.

A single count supports this clone. The CDR3 DNA reads as TGCGCCAGCAGCCAAGAAACGGCCAGAATGAACACTGAAGCTTTCTTT. Protein sequence: CASSQETARMNTEAFF. This chain links TRBV4-1 with TRBJ1-1; unclear D gene. The germline V and J ends were trimmed by 0 bases and 0 bases, with 11 bases remaining between them. The CDR3 totals 16 residues. Germline V gene lookup returns CDR1 MGHRA and CDR2 YSYEKL.

The rearrangement joins TRBV5-8 to TRBJ2-1; D is unclear. There are 14 residues in the CDR3. V was trimmed by 2 bases and J by 5 bases, leaving 11 bases between them. Germline CDR1 is SGHTS and CDR2 is YDEGEE. This chain's CDR3 is CASSLMGTHNEQFF. DNA for the CDR3: TGTGCCAGCAGCTTAATGGGCACCCACAATGAGCAGTTCTTC.

This chain links TRBV6-5 with TRBJ2-3; D unclear. The CDR3 spans 15 residues. Germline V gene sequence: CDR1 MNHEY, CDR2 SVGAGI. V dropped 5 bases and J dropped 0 bases, with 12 bases sitting between them. CDR3 in DNA: TGTGCCAGCAGTGTGAATCTACCTAGCACAGATACGCAGTATTTT. Translation: CASSVNLPSTDTQYF.

CDR3 amino acids: CASHYNLDSSNTGELFF. The CDR3, as DNA: TGTGCCAGCCATTATAATTTGGACAGCTCGAACACCGGGGAGCTGTTTTTT. The chain is built from TRBV7-8 and TRBJ2-2; TRBD1 might be the D (6 bases). This CDR3 spans 17 amino acids. V gave up 8 bases and J gave up 0 bases, with 19 bases separating them. Germline lookup yields CDR1 SGHVS and CDR2 FQNEAQ.

The V call is TRBV10-2, the J call TRBJ1-1, with TRBD1 matching 8 bases. The CDR3 is 14 amino acids. With 7 bases clipped from V and 3 bases from J, the junction kept 7 bases outside the gene matches. The germline V gene encodes CDR1 WSHSY and CDR2 SAAADI. CDR3 residues: CASNRKTGDTEAFF. The DNA of the CDR3 is TGCGCCAGCAACCGGAAGACAGGGGACACTGAAGCTTTCTTT.

This chain links TRBV11-1 with TRBJ2-2; 8 bases are a match to TRBD1. Losses at the gene ends were 0 bases for V and 4 bases for J; bases not matched to a gene: 4. Germline loops: CDR1 SGHAT, CDR2 FQDESV (reference sequence). The CDR3 length is 16 residues. DNA for the CDR3: TGTGCCAGCAGCTTAGCGGGCAGGGGGCTCACCGGGGAGCTGTTTTTT. Its protein is CASSLAGRGLTGELFF.

The gene calls are TRBV25-1 and TRBJ1-6; D is unresolved. The CDR3 has 15 amino acids. Trimming removed 8 bases from V and 8 bases from J, with 19 bases in between. Germline V gene sequence: CDR1 MGHDK, CDR2 SYGVNS. The CDR3 DNA reads as TGTGCCAGCGCGGTCCCTGACGGACTAGATTCACCCCTCCACTTT. Translating gives CASAVPDGLDSPLHF.

The V gene is TRBV18, the J gene TRBJ2-2, with a weak D call TRBD2 (6 bases). This CDR3 region has 14 residues. Germline V CDR1 and CDR2: KGHSH, LQKENI. V gave up 4 bases and J gave up 1 base, with 7 bases separating them. As DNA, the CDR3 is TGTGCCAGCTCACAAGCGGGGAACACCGGGGAGCTGTTTTTT. Protein: CASSQAGNTGELFF.

In its sample, this clone was seen once. This chain connects TRBV10-3 to TRBJ1-2; D is uncertain. The CDR3 consists of 14 residues. Germline lookup yields CDR1 ENHRY and CDR2 SYGVKD. The germline V and J ends were trimmed by 0 bases and 9 bases, with 14 bases remaining between them. The CDR3: CAISESYGQNSYTF. The CDR3 nucleotides read TGTGCCATCAGTGAGTCGTACGGCCAAAATAGCTACACCTTC.

The V call is TRBV7-9, the J call TRBJ2-1; D uncertain. Germline loops: CDR1 SEHNR, CDR2 FQNEAQ (reference sequence). The length of the CDR3 is 12 residues. The germline V and J ends were trimmed by 1 base and 7 bases, with 5 bases remaining between them. CDR3 sequence reads: CASSLGRNEQFF. For the CDR3, the DNA is TGTGCCAGCAGCTTAGGCCGGAATGAGCAGTTCTTC.

This sequence joins TRBV9 and TRBJ2-4; tentative D call: TRBD2 (6 bases). Per the germline V gene, CDR1 is SGDLS and CDR2 is YYNGEE. The CDR3 contains 16 residues. Trimming took 3 bases from V and 4 from J, leaving 17 bases between them. CDR3 sequence reads: CASSDSSVDGKNIQYF. CDR3 coding DNA: TGTGCCAGCAGCGATTCTAGCGTTGACGGAAAAAACATTCAGTACTTC.

The V call is TRBV6-1, the J call TRBJ2-3; D gene ambiguous. V lost 4 bases and J 5 bases, leaving 22 bases between the germline ends. CDR3 size: 17 residues. Germline loops: CDR1 MNHNS, CDR2 SASEGT. CDR3: CASSASFWPGTGDTQYF. CDR3 nucleotide sequence: TGTGCCAGCAGTGCCTCCTTTTGGCCGGGCACCGGAGATACGCAGTATTTT.

The chain joins TRBV5-6 to TRBJ2-3; tentatively, D is TRBD2 (6 bases). The CDR3 has 12 amino acids. The germline gives CDR1 SGHDT, CDR2 YYEEEE. Trimming took off 4 bases at V and 6 bases at J, with 9 bases between the two ends. The CDR3 DNA is TGTGCCAGCAGCCTGGAGGGGGATACGCAGTATTTT. Its translation: CASSLEGDTQYF.

The chain couples TRBV12-5 to TRBJ2-1; no firm D call. Trimming pared 6 bases from V and 3 bases from J, leaving 6 bases between. The CDR3 contains 12 residues. Germline CDR1 is LGHNT and CDR2 is FRNRAP. Written as DNA, the CDR3 is TGTGCTAGTGGCTACAACTACAATGAGCAGTTCTTC. Its translation is CASGYNYNEQFF.

The chain recombines TRBV10-3 with TRBJ2-7; D gene unclear. The length of the CDR3 is 14 residues. Trimming removed 7 bases from V and 0 bases from J, with 13 bases in between. CDR1 ENHRY and CDR2 SYGVKD come from the germline V gene. DNA for the CDR3: TGTGCCATCATGCCGGGTCCGAACTCCTACGAGCAGTACTTC. This translates into CAIMPGPNSYEQYF.

The sample holds one count of this clone. This chain joins TRBV18 and TRBJ2-1; unclear D gene. The CDR3 extends over 14 amino acids. The germline V gene has CDR1 KGHSH and CDR2 LQKENI. V dropped 3 bases and J dropped 3 bases, with 9 bases sitting between them. The chain's CDR3 is CASSPTDGYNEQFF. The CDR3 bases are TGTGCCAGCTCACCCACGGACGGCTACAATGAGCAGTTCTTC. Using reference TRBV18 and TRBJ2-1 for the parts outside the CDR3, the full variable domain is NAGVMQNPRHLVRRRGQEARLRCSPMKGHSHVYWYRQLPEEGLKFMVYLQKENIIDESGMPKERFSAEFPKEGPSILRIQQVVRGDSAAYFCASSPTDGYNEQFFGPGTRLTVL.

The chain has TRBV6-6 and TRBJ2-5; D call uncertain. Gene TRBJ2-7 matches the end of the DNA better, so the J call may be wrong. The CDR3 is made up of 16 amino acids. Germline CDR1 reads MNHNY; CDR2 reads SVGAGI (reference sequence). The CDR3 loop reads CASSYPIARRTYEQYF. Written as DNA, the CDR3 is TGTGCCAGCAGTTACCCTATCGCCCGTAGGACCTACGAGCAGTACTTC.

The CDR3 sequence: CASSQLHVYYEQYF. In DNA, the CDR3 is TGTGCCAGCAGCCAGCTACACGTCTATTACGAGCAGTACTTC. J is TRBJ2-7 and V is TRBV14; D uncertain. With 3 bases removed from V and 4 bases from J, the gap between germline ends came to 13 bases. Germline CDR1 reads SGHDN; CDR2 reads FVKESK. The CDR3 is 14 amino acids.

The rearrangement uses TRBV18 and TRBJ2-7; 10 bases agree with TRBD1. J gave up 4 bases and V 0 bases, and 6 bases lay outside the gene matches. Germline V CDR1 and CDR2: KGHSH, LQKENI. The CDR3 runs to 16 residues. This chain's CDR3 is CASSPPGTGVGYEQYF. The CDR3 DNA reads TGTGCCAGCTCACCACCCGGGACAGGGGTTGGGTACGAGCAGTACTTC.

V gene TRBV7-9 combines with J gene TRBJ1-1; D call uncertain. This CDR3 contains 15 residues. V lost 1 base, J lost 1 base, and 10 bases lay in between. The germline V gene encodes CDR1 SEHNR and CDR2 FQNEAQ (reference sequence). In DNA form, the CDR3 reads TGTGCCAGCAGCTTAGGGTCGCATAGGAACACTGAAGCTTTCTTT. Amino acid sequence: CASSLGSHRNTEAFF.

J is TRBJ2-3 and V is TRBV7-9, with 12 bases identical to TRBD2. CDR1 and CDR2 (germline): SEHNR, FQNEAQ (reference sequence). This CDR3 spans 16 amino acids. Here the CDR3 reads CALRPGLAGGTDTQYF. The CDR3 coding sequence is TGTGCACTGAGGCCTGGTCTAGCGGGGGGGACAGATACGCAGTATTTT.

V is TRBV23-1 and J is TRBJ2-2; either TRBD1 or TRBD2 may supply D (5 bases each). TRBV23-1 is treated as an ORF (open reading frame) with a function not yet certain. V lost 1 base and J 4 bases, leaving 10 bases between the germline ends. This CDR3 is built from 15 residues. The CDR3 sequence is CASSQCEGSTGELFF. CDR3 sequence (DNA): TGCGCCAGCAGTCAATGTGAGGGGAGCACCGGGGAGCTGTTTTTT.

This chain uses TRBV10-3 with TRBJ2-4; D gene unclear. CDR3 length equals 14 residues. Per germline, CDR1 ENHRY and CDR2 SYGVKD. Deletions cut 3 bases from V and 7 bases from J, with 13 bases between. For the CDR3, the DNA is TGTGCCATCAGTGATCCCGAAGGTAGGAACATTCAGTACTTC. Translation: CAISDPEGRNIQYF.

This chain connects TRBV6-5 to TRBJ2-1; TRBD1 or TRBD2 may be the D gene (6 bases each). CDR3 length: 15 residues. CDR1 and CDR2 (germline): MNHEY, SVGAGI. Trimming shortened V by 1 base and J by 4 bases, and 11 bases separated the two germline ends. CDR3 sequence: CASSYYGGRYNEQFF. The DNA of the CDR3 is TGTGCCAGCAGTTACTATGGGGGGCGGTACAATGAGCAGTTCTTC.